This is a list of T cell receptor beta chains from one sample in a study of PD-1 blockade in classical Hodgkin lymphoma. The method was immunoSEQ multiplex PCR; TCRdb's version includes in-frame clones alone and lacks a portion of them. The sample has approximately 26,000 clones, roughly 89% seen once. The source material was CD4+ T cells from blood. These TCRs come from a human donor with classical Hodgkin lymphoma. CDR3s include the opening cysteine and the closing phenylalanine or tryptophan.

v_call	j_call	cdr3_aa
TRBV23-1	TRBJ1-6	CASSLDRGRAPLHF
TRBV19	TRBJ1-1	CASSDAGTGVNTEAFF
TRBV9	TRBJ2-1	CASSVQGRVNEQFF
TRBV28	TRBJ1-5	CASSRTAGDRHF
TRBV5-1	TRBJ1-3	CASSIPDNSGNTIYF
TRBV5-1	TRBJ2-7	CASSLAGQYEQYF
TRBV2	TRBJ2-5	CASSPGQGVLETQYF
TRBV7-2	TRBJ2-3	CASSLGLIRGRNTQYF
TRBV6-5	TRBJ1-4	CASSSVLGDEKLFF
TRBV4-1	TRBJ1-4	CASSQPGRGRGGEKLFF
TRBV7-2	TRBJ2-3	CASSEQRGREDTQYF
TRBV5-1	TRBJ2-5	CASSLVASGGAGQYF
TRBV19	TRBJ2-3	CASSIGLAVDTQYF
TRBV6-6	TRBJ2-5	CASSGIGQGGETQYF
TRBV6-7	TRBJ1-1	CASSPGTPFEAFF
TRBV5-6	TRBJ2-3	CASSLVLAGYTDTQYF
TRBV7-2	TRBJ1-6	CASSYYRENSPLHF
TRBV20-1	TRBJ2-7	CSAGIAGGQYF
TRBV6-5	TRBJ1-4	CASRGRDKGEKLFF
TRBV7-8	TRBJ1-4	CASSIPDRGRNATNEKLFF
TRBV5-6	TRBJ1-5	CASSAGTGVRRNQPQHF
TRBV28	TRBJ2-5	CASSSPTETQYF
TRBV6-6	.	CASSYSMGAGSYEQYF
TRBV5-1	TRBJ2-7	CASSLAGLYEQYF
TRBV7-9	TRBJ2-1	CASSSNANDWVYNEQFF